The clone carrying this T cell receptor beta chain occurred a few times. Its antigen is currently unknown. This entry comes from a study of identical twins. Overall study results and limits: There were fewer insertions in abundant cord blood beta clonotypes, but memory repertoires showed no such pattern.

No donor was unhealthy or non-Caucasian. A template switching step contributed a universal primer site, while unique molecular identifiers were present in the cDNA. TCRdb itself ran the 5' RACE reads through MiXCR, one entry per CDR3 protein. The top ten hold around 40% of the sample, which has approximately 190,000 distinct CDR3 sequences, 15% seen once. In germline, CDR1 is SGHAT, CDR2 FQNNGV. This CDR3 region has 14 residues. Trimming shortened V by 2 bases and J by 12 bases, and 17 bases separated the two germline ends. The sample also formed part of further work on T cells expressing NK-cell markers. This second study notes: These clonotypes also led the CD3+CD56-NKG2C+ fraction in several donors.

What was sequenced was CD8+ T cells sorted from blood. This TCR derives from a woman aged 18 to 35 in good health. This chain uses TRBV11-2 with TRBJ2-1; D is perhaps TRBD1 or TRBD2 (5 bases each). The CDR3 loop is CASSLTGIGRGQFF. The CDR3, as DNA: TGTGCCAGCAGCTTAACGGGAATAGGAAGGGGGCAGTTCTTC.